Listed below are T cell receptor beta chains from one sample, sequenced in a study of technical replicates of blood from a handful of donors. Some clones are missing from TCRdb's copy, which holds only in-frame ones; the method was immunoSEQ multiplex PCR. The sample gives about 15,000 clones, 80% to 90% of which show up once; under 15% is in the top ten. The sequencing sample was made of PBMCs. All receptors come from a human donor in good health. Both conserved end residues are trimmed from each CDR3.

TRBV2	11	TRBJ2-7	ASSGLAGYEQY
TRBV7-3	12	TRBJ1-1	ASSFTVGDTEAF
TRBV2	12	TRBJ1-5	ASSQTGSNQPQH
TRBV2	12	TRBJ2-7	ASSELAGSYEQY
TRBV28	13	TRBJ2-7	ASTPGGTGTYEQY
TRBV4-2	16	TRBJ2-7	ASSHEGQGATRPYEQY
TRBV6-5	13	TRBJ1-1	ASSLGVGMNTEAF
TRBV15	13	TRBJ2-5	ATSREGASVETQY
TRBV5-1	12	TRBJ1-4	ASSPGAANEKLF
TRBV5-1	13	TRBJ2-7	ASSLTGLAVYEQY